The next 10 T cell receptor beta chains were all read from a single sample in a study of radiation and T cells in renal cell carcinoma. Stated time point: blood 4 weeks post-SBRT, at nephrectomy. The treatment: 15 Gy SBRT to primary tumor, nephrectomy 4 weeks later. Here immunoSEQ multiplex PCR was the method, and the copy in TCRdb shows in-frame clones only, minus some. The data show over 25,000 clones, over 70% seen once. The sequencing used blood, collected from a patient whose treatment included radiotherapy and nephrectomy. The origin of the receptors is a man in his fifties or sixties with renal cell carcinoma.

This clone was counted between two and nine times. V usage is TRBV9 and J usage is TRBJ2-1; 13 nucleotides line up with TRBD2. Germline-derived CDR1 and CDR2 are SGDLS and YYNGEE. The CDR3 loop spans 15 amino acids. The V and J ends lost 3 bases and 4 bases, in that order; junction bases with no gene match: 1. CDR3 residues: CASSEGLAGYNEQFF. CDR3 DNA sequence: TGTGCCAGCAGCGAGGGACTAGCGGGGTACAATGAGCAGTTCTTC.

The chain recombines TRBV7-9 with TRBJ2-7, with 7 bases fitting TRBD2. The junction had 8 bases not matched to a gene; V was cut back by 4 bases and J by 5 bases. Looked up from germline, CDR1 is SEHNR and CDR2 is FQNEAQ (reference sequence). The CDR3 is 14 amino acids. CDR3 region: CASSSSGTTNEQYF. Here the CDR3 DNA reads TGTGCCAGCAGCTCTAGCGGAACGACAAACGAGCAGTACTTC.

This sequence joins TRBV9 and TRBJ1-1, with a tentative D call TRBD1 (5 bases). CDR1 and CDR2 from the germline V gene are SGDLS and YYNGEE. V was pared by 1 base and J by 2 bases, with 12 bases between. This CDR3 has 15 amino acids. The CDR3 loop is CASSVSLTDNTEAFF. In DNA, the CDR3 is TGTGCCAGCAGCGTAAGTCTGACAGACAACACTGAAGCTTTCTTT.

The chain uses TRBV2 and TRBJ2-7; no clear D gene. The germline V and J ends were trimmed by 4 bases and 5 bases, with 12 bases remaining between them. From germline, CDR1 is SNHLY and CDR2 FYNNEI. CDR3 length: 13 amino acids. CDR3 DNA: TGTGCCAGCAGTGTTGTTAGGGAAAACGAGCAGTACTTC. Translation gives CASSVVRENEQYF.

This clone was found once. V gene TRBV10-3 combines with J gene TRBJ2-1, with 9 bases matching TRBD1. The CDR3 is 15 amino acids. V lost 10 bases and J lost 7; bases outside the gene matches: 14. Per the germline V gene, CDR1 is ENHRY and CDR2 is SYGVKD. In nucleotides, the CDR3 is TGTGCCACCCTGCGAACCGGGACAGGGATGAATGAGCAGTTCTTC. Translated: CATLRTGTGMNEQFF.

This rearrangement joins TRBV5-6 to TRBJ2-1; maybe TRBD2 (5 bases). Per germline, CDR1 SGHDT and CDR2 YYEEEE. V was trimmed by 1 base and J by 4 bases, leaving 12 bases between them. The CDR3 covers 15 residues. CDR3 loop: CASSLFGNRYNEQFF. The CDR3 nucleotides are TGTGCCAGCAGCTTGTTCGGGAACAGATACAATGAGCAGTTCTTC.

In this sample, this clone is medium-sized. The chain carries TRBV27 and TRBJ1-2, with TRBD1 as a possible D gene (5 bases). The length of the CDR3 is 14 residues. V was cut by 0 bases and J by 8 bases, with 13 bases left in between. The germline gives CDR1 MNHEY, CDR2 SMNVEV (reference sequence). CDR3 protein: CASSLSRGISGYTF. The CDR3 DNA reads TGTGCCAGCAGTTTATCAAGGGGAATAAGCGGCTACACCTTC.

The V and J genes are TRBV10-3 and TRBJ1-5; 9 nucleotides match TRBD1. The V segment lost 2 bases and the J segment 1 base; nucleotides outside the gene matches: 6. Germline CDR1 reads ENHRY; CDR2 reads SYGVKD. The CDR3 contains 17 residues. CDR3 amino acids: CAISESGTGLSNQPQHF. The CDR3 nucleotides are TGTGCCATCAGTGAGAGTGGGACAGGGTTGAGCAATCAGCCCCAGCATTTT.

V is TRBV5-8 and J is TRBJ2-1, with 13 positions matching TRBD2. Germline V gene sequence: CDR1 SGHTS, CDR2 YDEGEE. The V segment lost 3 bases and the J segment 4 bases; nucleotides outside the gene matches: 1. The CDR3 length is 15 residues. In nucleotides, the CDR3 is TGTGCCAGCAGCTCGGGACTAGCGGGGTACAATGAGCAGTTCTTC. As protein: CASSSGLAGYNEQFF.

This rearrangement joins TRBV27 to TRBJ1-5; D is unclear. The ends were cut back, 3 bases at V and 0 bases at J, with 9 bases in the middle. Per the germline V gene, CDR1 is MNHEY and CDR2 is SMNVEV (reference sequence). The CDR3 sequence is 15 residues long. Here the CDR3 DNA reads TGTGCCAGCAGTTTTTTAGGTGATAGCAATCAGCCCCAGCATTTT. Translation: CASSFLGDSNQPQHF.